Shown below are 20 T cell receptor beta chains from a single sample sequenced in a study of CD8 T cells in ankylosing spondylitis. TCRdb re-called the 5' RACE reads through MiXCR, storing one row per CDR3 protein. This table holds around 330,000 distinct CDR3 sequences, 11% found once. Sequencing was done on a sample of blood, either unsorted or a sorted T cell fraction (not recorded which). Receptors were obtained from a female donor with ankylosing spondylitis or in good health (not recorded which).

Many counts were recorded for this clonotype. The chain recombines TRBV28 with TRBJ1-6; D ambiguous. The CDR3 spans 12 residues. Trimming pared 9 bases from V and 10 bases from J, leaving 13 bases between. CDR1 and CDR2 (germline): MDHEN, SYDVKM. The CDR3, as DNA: TGTGCCAGTGTCTCAGGAGGGTCACCCCTCCACTTT. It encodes CASVSGGSPLHF.

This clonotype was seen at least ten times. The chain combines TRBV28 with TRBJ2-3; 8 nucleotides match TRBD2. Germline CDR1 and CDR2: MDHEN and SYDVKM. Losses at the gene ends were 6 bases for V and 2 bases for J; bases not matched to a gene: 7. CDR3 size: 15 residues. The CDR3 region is CASRPSGGFTDTQYF. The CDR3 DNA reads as TGTGCCAGCAGACCGAGCGGGGGTTTCACAGATACGCAGTATTTT.

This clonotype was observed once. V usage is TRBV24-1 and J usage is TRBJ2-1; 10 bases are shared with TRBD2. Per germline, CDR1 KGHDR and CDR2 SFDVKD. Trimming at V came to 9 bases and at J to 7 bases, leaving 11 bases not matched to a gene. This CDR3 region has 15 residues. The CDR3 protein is CATGTSGGAENEQFF. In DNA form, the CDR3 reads TGTGCCACCGGCACCAGCGGGGGGGCCGAGAATGAGCAGTTCTTC.

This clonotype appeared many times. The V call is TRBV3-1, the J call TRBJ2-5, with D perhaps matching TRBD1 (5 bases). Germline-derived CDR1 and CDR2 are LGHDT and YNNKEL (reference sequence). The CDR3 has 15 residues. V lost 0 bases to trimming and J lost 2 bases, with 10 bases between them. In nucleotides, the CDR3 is TGTGCCAGCAGCCAAGATTCGGCAGGGCAAGAGACCCAGTACTTC. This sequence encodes CASSQDSAGQETQYF.

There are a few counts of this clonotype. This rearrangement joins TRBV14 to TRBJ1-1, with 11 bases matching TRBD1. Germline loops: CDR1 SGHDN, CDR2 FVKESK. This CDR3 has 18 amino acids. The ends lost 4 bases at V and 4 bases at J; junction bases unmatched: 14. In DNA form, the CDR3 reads TGTGCCAGCAGCCCCCGAAGAGGGACAGGGGGGCGCCCCACTGAAGCTTTCTTT. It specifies CASSPRRGTGGRPTEAFF.

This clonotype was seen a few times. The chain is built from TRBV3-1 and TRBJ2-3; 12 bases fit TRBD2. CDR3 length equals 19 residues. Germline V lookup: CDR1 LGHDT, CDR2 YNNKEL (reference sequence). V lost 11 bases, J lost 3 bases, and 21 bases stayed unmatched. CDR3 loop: CASWSSYWLAGGETDTQYF. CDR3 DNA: TGTGCCTCCTGGTCCTCTTATTGGCTAGCGGGAGGGGAAACAGATACGCAGTATTTT.

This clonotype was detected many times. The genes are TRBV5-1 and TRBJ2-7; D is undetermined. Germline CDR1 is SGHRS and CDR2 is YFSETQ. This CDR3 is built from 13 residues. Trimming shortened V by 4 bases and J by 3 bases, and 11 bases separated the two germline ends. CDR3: CASSPAGDYEQYF. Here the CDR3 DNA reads TGCGCCAGCAGCCCAGCCGGAGACTACGAGCAGTACTTC.

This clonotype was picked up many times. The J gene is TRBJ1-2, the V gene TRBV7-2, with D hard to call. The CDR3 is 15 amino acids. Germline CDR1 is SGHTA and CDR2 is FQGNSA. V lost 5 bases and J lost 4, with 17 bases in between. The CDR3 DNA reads TGTGCCAGCAGCCCAATTGACACATTTGGCTATGGCTACACCTTC. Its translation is CASSPIDTFGYGYTF.

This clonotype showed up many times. In DNA form, the CDR3 reads TGTGCCAGCAGTTACACAGGGACATTTGGTAGGGTGAACACCGGGGAGCTGTTTTTT. It specifies CASSYTGTFGRVNTGELFF. V usage is TRBV6-5 and J usage is TRBJ2-2; D might be TRBD1 (6 bases). The germline V and J ends were trimmed by 2 bases and 1 base, with 20 bases remaining between them. This CDR3 region has 19 residues. Germline V gene data show CDR1 as MNHEY and CDR2 as SVGAGI.

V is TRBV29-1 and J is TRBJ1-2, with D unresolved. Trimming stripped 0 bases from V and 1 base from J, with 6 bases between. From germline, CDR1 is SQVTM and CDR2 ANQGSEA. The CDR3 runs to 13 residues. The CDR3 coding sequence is TGCAGCGTTGAAGAATCCGGTAACTATGGCTACACCTTC. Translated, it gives CSVEESGNYGYTF. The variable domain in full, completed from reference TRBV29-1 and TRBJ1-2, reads SAVISQKPSRDICQRGTSLTIQCQVDSQVTMMFWYRQQPGQSLTLIATANQGSEATYESGFVIDKFPISRPNLTFSTLTVSNMSPEDSSIYLCSVEESGNYGYTFGSGTRLTVV.

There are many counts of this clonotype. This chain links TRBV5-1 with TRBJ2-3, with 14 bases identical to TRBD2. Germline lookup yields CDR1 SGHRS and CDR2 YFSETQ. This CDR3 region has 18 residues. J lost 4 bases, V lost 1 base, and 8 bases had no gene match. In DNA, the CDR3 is TGCGCCAGCAGCTTGAAGGGACTAGCGGGAGCGTTTTCAGATACGCAGTATTTT. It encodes CASSLKGLAGAFSDTQYF.

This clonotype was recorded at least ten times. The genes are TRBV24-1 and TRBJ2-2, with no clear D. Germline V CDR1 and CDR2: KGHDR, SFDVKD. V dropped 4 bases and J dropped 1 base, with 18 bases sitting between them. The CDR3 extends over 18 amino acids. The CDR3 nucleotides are TGTGCCACCAGTGACCACCCCAAATTCACGTTGAACACCGGGGAGCTGTTTTTT. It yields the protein CATSDHPKFTLNTGELFF.

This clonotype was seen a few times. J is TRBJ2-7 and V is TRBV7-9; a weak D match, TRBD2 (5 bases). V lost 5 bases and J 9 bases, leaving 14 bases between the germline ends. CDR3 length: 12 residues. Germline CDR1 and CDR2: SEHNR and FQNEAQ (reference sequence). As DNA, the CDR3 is TGTGCCAGCAGCCCGGACTTCGGGGTGCAGTACTTC. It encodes CASSPDFGVQYF.

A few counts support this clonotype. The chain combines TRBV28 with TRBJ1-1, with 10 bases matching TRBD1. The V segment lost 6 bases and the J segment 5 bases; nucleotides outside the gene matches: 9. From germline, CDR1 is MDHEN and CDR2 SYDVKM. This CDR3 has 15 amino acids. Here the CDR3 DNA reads TGTGCCAGCAGAGATCGACCGGGACAGGGGACTGAAGCTTTCTTT. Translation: CASRDRPGQGTEAFF.

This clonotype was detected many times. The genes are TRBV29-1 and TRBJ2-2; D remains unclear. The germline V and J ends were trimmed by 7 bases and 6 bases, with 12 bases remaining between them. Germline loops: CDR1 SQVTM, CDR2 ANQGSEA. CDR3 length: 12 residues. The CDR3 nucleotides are TGCAGCGCCCTGCTGGGGTCCGGGGAGCTGTTTTTT. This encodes CSALLGSGELFF.

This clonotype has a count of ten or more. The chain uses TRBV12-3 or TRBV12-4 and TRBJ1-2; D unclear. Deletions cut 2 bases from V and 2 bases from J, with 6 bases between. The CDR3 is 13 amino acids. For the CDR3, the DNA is TGTGCCAGCAGTTTATCCGGGAACTATGGCTACACCTTC. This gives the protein CASSLSGNYGYTF.

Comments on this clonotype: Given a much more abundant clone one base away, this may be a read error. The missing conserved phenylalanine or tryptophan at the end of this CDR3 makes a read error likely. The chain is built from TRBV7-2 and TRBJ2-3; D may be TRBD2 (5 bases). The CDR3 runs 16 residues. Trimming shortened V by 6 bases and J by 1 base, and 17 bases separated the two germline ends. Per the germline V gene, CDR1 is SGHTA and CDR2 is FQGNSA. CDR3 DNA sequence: TGTGCCAGCAGTCCTCAGGTGGGAGTGGGCACAGATACGCAGTATTTG. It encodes CASSPQVGVGTDTQYL.

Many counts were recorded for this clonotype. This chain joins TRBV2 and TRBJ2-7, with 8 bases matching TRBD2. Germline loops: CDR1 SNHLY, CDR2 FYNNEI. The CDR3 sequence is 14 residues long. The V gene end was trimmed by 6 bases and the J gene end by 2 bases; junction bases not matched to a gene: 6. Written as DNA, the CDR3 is TGTGCCAGCAGGACCGTAGCGGGAACCTACGAGCAGTACTTC. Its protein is CASRTVAGTYEQYF.

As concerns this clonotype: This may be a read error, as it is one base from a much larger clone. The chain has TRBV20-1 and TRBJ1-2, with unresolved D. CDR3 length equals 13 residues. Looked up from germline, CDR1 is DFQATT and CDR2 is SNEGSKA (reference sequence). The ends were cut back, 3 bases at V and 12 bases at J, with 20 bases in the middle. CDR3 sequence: CSARGSNDMSDTF. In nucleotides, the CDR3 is TGCAGTGCTAGGGGGAGTAATGACATGTCTGACACCTTC.

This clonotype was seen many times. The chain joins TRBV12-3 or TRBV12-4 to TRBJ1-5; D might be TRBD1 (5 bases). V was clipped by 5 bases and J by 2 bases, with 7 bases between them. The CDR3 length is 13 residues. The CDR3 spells CASSAGGNQPQHF. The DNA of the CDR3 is TGTGCCAGCAGTGCGGGGGGCAATCAGCCCCAGCATTTT.